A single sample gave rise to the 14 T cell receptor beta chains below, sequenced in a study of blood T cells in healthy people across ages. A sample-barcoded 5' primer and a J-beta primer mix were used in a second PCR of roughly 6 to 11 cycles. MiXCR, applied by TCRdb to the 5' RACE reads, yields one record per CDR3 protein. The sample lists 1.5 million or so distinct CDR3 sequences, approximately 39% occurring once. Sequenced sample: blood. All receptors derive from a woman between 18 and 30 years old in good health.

As DNA, the CDR3 is TGTGCCAGCAGCCAAGATCCCGGGCCAACCTACGAGCAGTACTTC. It codes for CASSQDPGPTYEQYF. V gene TRBV14 combines with J gene TRBJ2-7; D gene ambiguous. The CDR3 has 15 residues. V lost 0 bases and J 2 bases, leaving 11 bases between the germline ends. Germline loops: CDR1 SGHDN, CDR2 FVKESK.

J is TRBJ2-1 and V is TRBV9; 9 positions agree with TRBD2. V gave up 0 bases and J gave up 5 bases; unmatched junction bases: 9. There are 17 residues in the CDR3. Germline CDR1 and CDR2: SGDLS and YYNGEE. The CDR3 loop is CASSVATGTSRHNEQFF. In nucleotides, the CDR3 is TGTGCCAGCAGCGTAGCTACCGGGACTAGCCGCCACAATGAGCAGTTCTTC.

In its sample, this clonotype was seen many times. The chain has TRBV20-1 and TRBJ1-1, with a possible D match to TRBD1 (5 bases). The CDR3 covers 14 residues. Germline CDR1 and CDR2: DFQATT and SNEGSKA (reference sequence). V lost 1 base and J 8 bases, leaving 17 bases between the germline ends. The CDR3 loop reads CSARVGQGPFEAFF. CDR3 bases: TGCAGTGCTAGAGTCGGGCAGGGACCCTTCGAAGCTTTCTTT.

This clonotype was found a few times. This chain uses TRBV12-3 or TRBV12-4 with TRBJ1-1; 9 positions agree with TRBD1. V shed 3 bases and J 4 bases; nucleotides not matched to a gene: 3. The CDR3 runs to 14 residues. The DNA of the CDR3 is TGTGCCAGCAGTTTCGGACAGGGGCGCACTGAAGCTTTCTTT. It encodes CASSFGQGRTEAFF.

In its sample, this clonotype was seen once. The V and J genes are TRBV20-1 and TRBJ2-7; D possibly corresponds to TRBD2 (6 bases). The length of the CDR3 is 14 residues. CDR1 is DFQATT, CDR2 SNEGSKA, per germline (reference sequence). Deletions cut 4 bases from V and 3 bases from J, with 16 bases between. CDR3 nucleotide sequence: TGCAGTGCTACTCATCGCCTAGCGTTCTACGAGCAGTACTTC. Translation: CSATHRLAFYEQYF.

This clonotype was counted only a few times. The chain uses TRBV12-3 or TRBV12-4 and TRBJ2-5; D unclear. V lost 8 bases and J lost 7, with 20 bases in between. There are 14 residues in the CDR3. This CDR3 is CASRMTGLYGTQYF. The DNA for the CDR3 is TGTGCCAGCCGCATGACTGGGCTTTACGGGACCCAGTACTTC.

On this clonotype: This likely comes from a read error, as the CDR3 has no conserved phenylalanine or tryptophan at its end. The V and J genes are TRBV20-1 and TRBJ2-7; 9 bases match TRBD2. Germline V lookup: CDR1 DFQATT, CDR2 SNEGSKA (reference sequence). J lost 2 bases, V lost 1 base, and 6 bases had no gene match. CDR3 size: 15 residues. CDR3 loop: CSARGREGPPYEQYL. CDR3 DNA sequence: TGCAGTGCTAGAGGGCGGGAGGGCCCCCCCTACGAGCAGTACTTG.

CDR3 loop: CASSVEPGSYNEQFF. CDR3 bases: TGTGCCAGCAGCGTAGAGCCTGGCTCCTACAATGAGCAGTTCTTC. The chain carries TRBV9 and TRBJ2-1, with D unresolved. The CDR3 contains 15 residues. The germline V and J ends were trimmed by 0 bases and 0 bases, with 7 bases remaining between them. CDR1 SGDLS and CDR2 YYNGEE come from the germline V gene.

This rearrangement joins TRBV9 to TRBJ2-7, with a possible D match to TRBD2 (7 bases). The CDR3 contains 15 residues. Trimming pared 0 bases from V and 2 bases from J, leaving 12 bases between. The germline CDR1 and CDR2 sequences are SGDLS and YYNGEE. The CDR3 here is CASSVGGGGPYEQYF. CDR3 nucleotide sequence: TGTGCCAGCAGCGTAGGGGGGGGCGGCCCCTACGAGCAGTACTTC.

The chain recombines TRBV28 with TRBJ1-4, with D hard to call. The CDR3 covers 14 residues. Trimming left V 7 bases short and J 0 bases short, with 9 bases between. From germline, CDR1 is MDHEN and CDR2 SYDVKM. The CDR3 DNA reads TGTGCCAGCACGGCAGGTGCAACTAATGAAAAACTGTTTTTT. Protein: CASTAGATNEKLFF.

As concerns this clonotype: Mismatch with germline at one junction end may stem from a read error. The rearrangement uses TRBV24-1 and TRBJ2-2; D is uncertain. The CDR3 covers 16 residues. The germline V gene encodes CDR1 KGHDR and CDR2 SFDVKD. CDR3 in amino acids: CASSDLDTFNTGELFF. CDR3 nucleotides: TGTGCCTCCAGTGATCTAGACACCTTTAACACCGGGGAGCTGTTTTTT.

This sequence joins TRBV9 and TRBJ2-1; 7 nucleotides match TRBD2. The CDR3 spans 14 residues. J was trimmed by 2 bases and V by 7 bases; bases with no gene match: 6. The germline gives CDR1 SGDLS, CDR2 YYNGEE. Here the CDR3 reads CASSGTTTYNEQFF. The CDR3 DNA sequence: TGTGCCAGCTCCGGGACTACCACCTACAATGAGCAGTTCTTC.

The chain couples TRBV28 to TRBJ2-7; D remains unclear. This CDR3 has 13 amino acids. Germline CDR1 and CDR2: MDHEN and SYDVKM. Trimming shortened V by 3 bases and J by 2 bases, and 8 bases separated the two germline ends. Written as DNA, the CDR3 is TGTGCCAGCAGTTTCCGGCTGACCTACGAGCAGTACTTC. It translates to CASSFRLTYEQYF.

The CDR3 loop is CASSVLGQGSEAFF. CDR3 coding DNA: TGTGCCAGCAGTGTCCTAGGACAGGGTTCTGAAGCTTTCTTT. This sequence joins TRBV27 and TRBJ1-1, with TRBD1 identical over 8 bases. Trimming at V came to 5 bases and at J to 6 bases, leaving 8 bases not matched to a gene. The CDR3 consists of 14 residues. Germline V gene sequence: CDR1 MNHEY, CDR2 SMNVEV (reference sequence).